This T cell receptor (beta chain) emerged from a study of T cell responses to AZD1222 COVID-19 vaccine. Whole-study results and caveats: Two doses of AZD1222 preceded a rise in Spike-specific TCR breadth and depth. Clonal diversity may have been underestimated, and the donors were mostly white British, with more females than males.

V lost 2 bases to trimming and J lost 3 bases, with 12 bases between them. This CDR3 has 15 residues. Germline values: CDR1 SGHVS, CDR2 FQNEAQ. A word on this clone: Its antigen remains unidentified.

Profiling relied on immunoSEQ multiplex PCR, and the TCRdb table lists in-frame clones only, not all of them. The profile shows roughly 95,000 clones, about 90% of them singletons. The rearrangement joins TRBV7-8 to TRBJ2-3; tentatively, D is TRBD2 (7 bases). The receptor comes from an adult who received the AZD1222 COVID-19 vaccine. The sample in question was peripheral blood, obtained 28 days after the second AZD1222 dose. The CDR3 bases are TGTGCCAGCAGCTTATCGGCGGGGGCTACAGATACGCAGTATTTT. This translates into CASSLSAGATDTQYF.